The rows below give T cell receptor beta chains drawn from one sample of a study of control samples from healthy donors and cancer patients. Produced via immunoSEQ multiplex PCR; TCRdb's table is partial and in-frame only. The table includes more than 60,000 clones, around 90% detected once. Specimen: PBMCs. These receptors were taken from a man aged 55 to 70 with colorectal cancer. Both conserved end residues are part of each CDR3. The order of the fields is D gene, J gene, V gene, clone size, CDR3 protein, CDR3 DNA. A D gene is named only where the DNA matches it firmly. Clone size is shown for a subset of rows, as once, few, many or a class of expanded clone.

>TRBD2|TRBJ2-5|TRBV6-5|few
CASRRGLDAETQYF
TGTGCCAGCAGGCGAGGACTAGATGCCGAGACCCAGTACTTC
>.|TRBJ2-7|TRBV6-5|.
CASSNLGGRSYEQYF
TGTGCCAGCAGTAACTTGGGGGGGCGCTCATACGAGCAGTACTTC
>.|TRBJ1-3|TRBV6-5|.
CASLPLISSGNTIYF
TGTGCCAGTCTTCCGCTTATTAGCTCTGGAAACACCATATATTTT
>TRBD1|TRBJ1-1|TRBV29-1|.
CSVEDPVRGFAEAFF
TGCAGCGTTGAAGATCCAGTCAGGGGGTTCGCTGAAGCTTTCTTT
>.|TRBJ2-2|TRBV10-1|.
CASSESRTTKNTGELFF
TGCGCCAGCAGTGAGTCTAGGACGACCAAAAACACCGGGGAGCTGTTTTTT
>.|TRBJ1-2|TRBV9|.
CASSATLGPPDGYTF
TGTGCCAGCAGCGCCACCCTGGGACCGCCGGATGGCTACACCTTC
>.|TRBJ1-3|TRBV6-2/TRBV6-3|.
CASSSSVPGNTIYF
TGTGCCAGCAGTTCCAGCGTACCTGGAAACACCATATATTTT
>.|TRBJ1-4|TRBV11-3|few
CASSASGRTNEKLFF
TGTGCCAGCAGCGCTTCTGGGCGGACAAATGAAAAACTGTTTTTT
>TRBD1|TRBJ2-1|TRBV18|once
CASSPPHQGALNEQFF
TGTGCCAGCTCACCACCGCATCAGGGGGCTTTGAATGAGCAGTTCTTC
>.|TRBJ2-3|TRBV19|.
CASSIRLADTQYF
TGTGCCAGTAGTATCCGACTAGCAGATACGCAGTATTTT
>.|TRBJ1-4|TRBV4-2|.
CASSLLTGRLNEKLFF
TGTGCCAGCAGCCTACTAACGGGACGTCTAAATGAAAAACTGTTTTTT
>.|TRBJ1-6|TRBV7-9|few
CASTTEGNSPLHF
TGTGCCAGCACGACAGAGGGTAATTCACCCCTCCACTTT
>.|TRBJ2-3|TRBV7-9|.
CASSLDDRPTDTQYF
TGTGCCAGCAGCTTAGACGACAGACCCACAGATACGCAGTATTTT
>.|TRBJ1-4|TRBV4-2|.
CASSQEKATNEKLFF
TGTGCCAGCAGCCAAGAAAAGGCAACTAATGAAAAACTGTTTTTT
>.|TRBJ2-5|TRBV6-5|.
CASTSNGETQYF
TGTGCCAGCACCTCTAATGGAGAGACCCAGTACTTC
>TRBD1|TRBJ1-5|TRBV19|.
CASTHRDRPYSNQPQHF
TGTGCCAGCACACACCGGGACAGACCTTATAGCAATCAGCCCCAGCATTTT
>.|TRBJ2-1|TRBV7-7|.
CASSWDTNNEQFF
TGTGCCAGCAGCTGGGACACCAACAATGAGCAGTTCTTC
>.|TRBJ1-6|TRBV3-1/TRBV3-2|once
CASSLMGINSPLHF
TGTGCCAGCAGCTTGATGGGCATCAATTCACCCCTCCACTTT
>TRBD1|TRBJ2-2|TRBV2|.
CASSHGTGPNTGELFF
TGTGCCAGCAGTCACGGGACAGGGCCGAACACCGGGGAGCTGTTTTTT
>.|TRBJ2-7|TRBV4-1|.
CASSQGDDRLLYEQYF
TGCGCCAGCAGCCAAGGAGACGACAGGCTTCTCTACGAGCAGTACTTC
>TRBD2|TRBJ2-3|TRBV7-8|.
CASSQHWEGPDTQYF
TGTGCCAGCAGCCAGCACTGGGAGGGCCCAGATACGCAGTATTTT
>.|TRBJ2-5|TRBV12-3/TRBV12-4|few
CASRDGGDETQYF
TGTGCCAGCAGAGATGGTGGCGATGAGACCCAGTACTTC
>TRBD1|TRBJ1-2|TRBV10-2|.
CASSESATGSDVDYGYTF
TGCGCCAGCAGTGAGTCTGCGACAGGGTCCGACGTGGACTATGGCTACACCTTC
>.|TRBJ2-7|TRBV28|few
CASSLEGPYEQYF
TGTGCCAGCAGTTTAGAGGGACCCTACGAGCAGTACTTC
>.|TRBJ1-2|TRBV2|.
CASSDSNYGYTF
TGTGCCAGCAGTGACTCTAACTATGGCTACACCTTC
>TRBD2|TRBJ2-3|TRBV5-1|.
CASSLRSGGKTDTQYF
TGCGCCAGCAGCTTGAGAAGCGGGGGGAAAACAGATACGCAGTATTTT
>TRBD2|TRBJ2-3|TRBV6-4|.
CASSDTRLAGGTDTQYF
TGTGCCAGCAGTGACACACGACTAGCGGGGGGCACAGATACGCAGTATTTT
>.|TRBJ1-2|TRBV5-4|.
CASSPGHGYTF
TGTGCCAGCAGCCCCGGCCATGGCTACACCTTC
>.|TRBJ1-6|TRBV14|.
CASSQDVINSPLHF
TGTGCCAGCAGCCAAGACGTCATTAATTCACCCCTCCACTTT
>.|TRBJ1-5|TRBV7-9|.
CASSRTGSNQPQHF
TGTGCCAGCAGCCGTACGGGTAGCAATCAGCCCCAGCATTTT
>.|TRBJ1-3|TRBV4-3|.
CASSQGHNKADTIYF
TGCGCCAGCAGCCAAGGGCATAACAAGGCGGACACCATATATTTT
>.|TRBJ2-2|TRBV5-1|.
CASSLMVIKAGELFF
TGCGCCAGCAGCTTAATGGTTATCAAGGCCGGGGAGCTGTTTTTT
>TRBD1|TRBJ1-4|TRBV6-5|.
CASTGTGNEKLFF
TGTGCCAGCACCGGGACAGGGAATGAAAAACTGTTTTTT
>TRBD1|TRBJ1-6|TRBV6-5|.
CASSYRRDSSPLHF
TGTGCCAGCAGTTACCGCCGGGACAGCTCACCCCTCCACTTT
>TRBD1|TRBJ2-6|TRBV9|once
CANPDRGPFFSGANVLTF
TGTGCCAACCCCGACAGGGGCCCCTTTTTTTCTGGGGCCAACGTCCTGACTTTC
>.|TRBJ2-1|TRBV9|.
CASSLTTGNEQFF
TGTGCCAGCAGCCTAACCACGGGCAATGAGCAGTTCTTC
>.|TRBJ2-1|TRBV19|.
CASTPSLYNEQFF
TGTGCCAGTACCCCCTCCCTATACAATGAGCAGTTCTTC
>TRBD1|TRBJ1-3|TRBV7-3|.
CASSPGGLSGNTIYF
TGTGCCAGCAGCCCAGGGGGGCTCTCCGGAAACACCATATATTTT
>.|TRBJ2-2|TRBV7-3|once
CASSPPGLSTELFF
TGTGCCAGCAGCCCCCCGGGTCTTTCAACGGAGCTGTTTTTT
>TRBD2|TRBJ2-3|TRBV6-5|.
CAIMGGGSTDTQYF
TGTGCCATCATGGGCGGGGGTAGCACAGATACGCAGTATTTT
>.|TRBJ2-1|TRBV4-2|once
CASSQDITQELYNEQFF
TGTGCCAGCAGCCAAGATATTACACAGGAGTTATACAATGAGCAGTTCTTC
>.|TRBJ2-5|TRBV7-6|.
CASSFPQGTGRETQYF
TGTGCCAGCAGCTTTCCCCAGGGGACTGGGCGAGAGACCCAGTACTTC
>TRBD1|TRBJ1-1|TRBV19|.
CASSIRGQGLKAFF
TGTGCCAGTAGTATAAGGGGGCAGGGCCTTAAAGCTTTCTTT
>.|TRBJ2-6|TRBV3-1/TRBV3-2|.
CASSQEGSGANVLTF
TGTGCCAGCAGCCAGGAGGGCTCTGGGGCCAACGTCCTGACTTTC
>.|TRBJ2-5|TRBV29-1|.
CSVAQGRSRAAETQYF
TGCAGCGTTGCACAGGGTAGGAGCAGGGCGGCGGAGACCCAGTACTTC
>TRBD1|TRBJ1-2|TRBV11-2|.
CASSAWTGGGYTF
TGTGCCAGCAGCGCCTGGACAGGGGGTGGCTACACCTTC